This T cell receptor beta chain was observed in a study of tumor and adjacent non-tumor tissue in lung cancer. Study context: On average, productive TCRbeta reads reached about 4.17 million per sample. Study-wide findings and caveats: Tumor repertoires had a smaller top 100 clone share than normal lung. Patients with more diverse tumor TCRs had worse survival.

The template was RNA from unsorted bulk tissue. Between August and November 2014, newly diagnosed, chemotherapy-naive lung cancer patients underwent thoracic surgery in China. Per germline, CDR1 SGHKS and CDR2 YYEKEE (reference sequence). The CDR3 runs to 14 residues. Three rounds of nested PCR, following a modified ARM-PCR protocol, produced the TCRbeta library. TCRdb used MiXCR to reprocess the multiplex PCR reads, holding one entry per CDR3 protein. The sample carries about 200,000 distinct CDR3 sequences, approximately 74% recorded once. In regard to this clonotype: Its antigen is currently unknown. A junction end diverges from the germline sequence, so it may reflect a read error.

The clonotype originates from a man aged 55-75 years with non-small cell lung cancer. Material for sequencing was lung tumor tissue. The chain recombines TRBV5-5 with TRBJ2-3, with D possibly TRBD2 on 5 matching bases. The CDR3 sequence: CASNLDREMDMQYF. DNA of the CDR3: TGTGCCAGCAACTTGGATAGGGAGATGGATATGCAGTATTTT.